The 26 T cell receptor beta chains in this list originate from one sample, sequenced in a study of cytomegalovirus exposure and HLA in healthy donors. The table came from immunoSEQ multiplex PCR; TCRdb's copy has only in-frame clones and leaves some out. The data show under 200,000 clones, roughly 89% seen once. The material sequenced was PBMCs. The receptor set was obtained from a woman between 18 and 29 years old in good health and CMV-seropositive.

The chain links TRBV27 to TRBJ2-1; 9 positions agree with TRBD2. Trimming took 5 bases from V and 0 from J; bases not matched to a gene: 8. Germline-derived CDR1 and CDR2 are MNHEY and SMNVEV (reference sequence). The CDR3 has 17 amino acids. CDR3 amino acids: CASSPRPLAGSYNEQFF. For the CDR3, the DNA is TGTGCCAGCAGTCCTAGACCACTAGCGGGCTCCTACAATGAGCAGTTCTTC.

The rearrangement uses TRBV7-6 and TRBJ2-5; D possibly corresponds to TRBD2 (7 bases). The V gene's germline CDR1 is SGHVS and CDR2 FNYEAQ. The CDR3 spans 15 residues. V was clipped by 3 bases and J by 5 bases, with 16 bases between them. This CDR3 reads CASSLRGGGLETQYF. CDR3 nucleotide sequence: TGTGCCAGCAGCTTGCGGGGAGGGGGTCTGGAGACCCAGTACTTC.

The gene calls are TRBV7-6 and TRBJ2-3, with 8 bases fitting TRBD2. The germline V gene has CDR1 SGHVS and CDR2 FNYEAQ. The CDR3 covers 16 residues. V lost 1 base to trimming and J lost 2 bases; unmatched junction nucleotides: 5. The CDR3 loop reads CASSLGAGGYTDTQYF. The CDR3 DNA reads TGTGCCAGCAGCTTAGGGGCGGGGGGCTACACAGATACGCAGTATTTT.

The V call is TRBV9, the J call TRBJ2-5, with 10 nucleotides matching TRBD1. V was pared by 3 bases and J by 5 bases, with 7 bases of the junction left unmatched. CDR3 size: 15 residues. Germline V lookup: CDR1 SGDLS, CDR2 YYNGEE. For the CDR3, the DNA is TGTGCCAGCAGCGCGGGCGGGGGACAGGGGGAGACCCAGTACTTC. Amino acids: CASSAGGGQGETQYF.

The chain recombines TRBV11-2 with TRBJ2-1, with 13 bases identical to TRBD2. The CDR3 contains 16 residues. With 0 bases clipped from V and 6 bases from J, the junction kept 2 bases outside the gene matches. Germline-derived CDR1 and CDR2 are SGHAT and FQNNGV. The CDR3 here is CASSLDGTSGTNEQFF. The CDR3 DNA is TGTGCCAGCAGCTTAGATGGGACTAGCGGGACCAATGAGCAGTTCTTC.

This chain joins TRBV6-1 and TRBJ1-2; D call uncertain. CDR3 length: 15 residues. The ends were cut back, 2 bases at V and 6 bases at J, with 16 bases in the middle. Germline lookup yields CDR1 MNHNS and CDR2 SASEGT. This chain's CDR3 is CASSELDDKLDGYTF. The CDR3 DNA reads TGTGCCAGCAGTGAATTGGATGACAAACTCGATGGCTACACCTTC.

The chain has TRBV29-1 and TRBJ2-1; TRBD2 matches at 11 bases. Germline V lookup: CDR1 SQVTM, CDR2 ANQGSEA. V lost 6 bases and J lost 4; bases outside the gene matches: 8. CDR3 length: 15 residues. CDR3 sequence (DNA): TGCAGCGTCGGGATACTAGCGGGGGTATACAATGAGCAGTTCTTC. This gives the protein CSVGILAGVYNEQFF.

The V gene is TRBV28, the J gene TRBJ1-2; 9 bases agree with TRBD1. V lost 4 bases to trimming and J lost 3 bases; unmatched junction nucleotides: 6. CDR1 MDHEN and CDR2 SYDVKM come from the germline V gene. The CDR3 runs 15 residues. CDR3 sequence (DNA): TGTGCCAGCAGTTCCGCCCGGGACAGGGACTATGGCTACACCTTC. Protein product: CASSSARDRDYGYTF.

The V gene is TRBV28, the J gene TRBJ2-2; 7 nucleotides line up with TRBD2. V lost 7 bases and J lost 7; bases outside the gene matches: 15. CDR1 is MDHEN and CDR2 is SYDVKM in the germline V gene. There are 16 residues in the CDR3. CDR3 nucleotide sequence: TGTGCCAGCATCTCTGACGGGAGGCCGAGGGGCGGGGAGCTGTTTTTT. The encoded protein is CASISDGRPRGGELFF.

In DNA form, the CDR3 reads TGTGCCAGTAGTCCGAGGACACAAGAGACCCAGTACTTC. Protein product: CASSPRTQETQYF. This chain connects TRBV19 to TRBJ2-5, with D possibly TRBD1 on 5 matching bases. The CDR3 is 13 residues long. The V and J ends lost 5 bases and 2 bases respectively, with 9 bases between them. Germline V lookup: CDR1 LNHDA, CDR2 SQIVND (reference sequence). Drawing the rest from reference TRBV19 and TRBJ2-5, the complete variable domain is DGGITQSPKYLFRKEGQNVTLSCEQNLNHDAMYWYRQDPGQGLRLIYYSQIVNDFQKGDIAEGYSVSREKKESFPLTVTSAQKNPTAFYLCASSPRTQETQYFGPGTRLLVL.

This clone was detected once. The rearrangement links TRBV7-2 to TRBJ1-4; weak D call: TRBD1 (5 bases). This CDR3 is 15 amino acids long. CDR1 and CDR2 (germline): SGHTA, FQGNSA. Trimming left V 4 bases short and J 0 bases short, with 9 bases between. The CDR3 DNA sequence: TGTGCCAGCAGCTCCTACAGGACAACTAATGAAAAACTGTTTTTT. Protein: CASSSYRTTNEKLFF.

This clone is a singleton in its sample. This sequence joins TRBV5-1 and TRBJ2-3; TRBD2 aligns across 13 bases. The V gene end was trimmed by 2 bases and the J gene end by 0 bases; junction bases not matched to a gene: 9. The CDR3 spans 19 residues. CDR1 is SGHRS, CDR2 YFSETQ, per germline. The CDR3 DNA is TGCGCCAGCAGCTTAAGAACCGGGACTAGCGGGACTAGCACAGATACGCAGTATTTT. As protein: CASSLRTGTSGTSTDTQYF.

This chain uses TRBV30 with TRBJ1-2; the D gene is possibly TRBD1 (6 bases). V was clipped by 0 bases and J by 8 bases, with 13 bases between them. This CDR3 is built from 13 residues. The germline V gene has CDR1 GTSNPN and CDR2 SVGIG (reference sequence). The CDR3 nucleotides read TGTGCCTGGAGTGTACGGGGGGCAGGGGGCTACACCTTC. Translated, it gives CAWSVRGAGGYTF.

The CDR3 nucleotides read TGCGCCAGCAAGGCGGCTAGCGGGAGATACGAGCAGTACTTC. Protein sequence: CASKAASGRYEQYF. The rearrangement links TRBV5-1 to TRBJ2-7; 10 nucleotides match TRBD2. The CDR3 has 14 amino acids. Germline V gene lookup returns CDR1 SGHRS and CDR2 YFSETQ. Trimming took 6 bases from V and 4 from J; bases not matched to a gene: 7.

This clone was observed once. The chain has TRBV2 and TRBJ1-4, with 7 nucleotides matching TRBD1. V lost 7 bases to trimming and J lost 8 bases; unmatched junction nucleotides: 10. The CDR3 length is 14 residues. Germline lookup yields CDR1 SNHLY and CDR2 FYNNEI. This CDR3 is CASMRSRGREKLFF. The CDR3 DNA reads TGTGCCAGCATGAGGTCAAGGGGGCGGGAAAAACTGTTTTTT.

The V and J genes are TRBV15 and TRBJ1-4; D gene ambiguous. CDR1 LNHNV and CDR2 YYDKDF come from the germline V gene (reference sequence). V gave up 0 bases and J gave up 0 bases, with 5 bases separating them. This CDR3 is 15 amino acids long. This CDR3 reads CATSRDGATNEKLFF. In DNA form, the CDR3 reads TGTGCCACCAGCAGAGACGGGGCAACTAATGAAAAACTGTTTTTT.

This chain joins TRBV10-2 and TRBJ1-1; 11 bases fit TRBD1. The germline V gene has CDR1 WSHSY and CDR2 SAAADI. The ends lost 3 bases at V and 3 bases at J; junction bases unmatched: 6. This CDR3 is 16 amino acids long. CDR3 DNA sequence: TGCGCCAGCAGTGATTGGGACAGGGGGACCTACACTGAAGCTTTCTTT. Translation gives CASSDWDRGTYTEAFF.

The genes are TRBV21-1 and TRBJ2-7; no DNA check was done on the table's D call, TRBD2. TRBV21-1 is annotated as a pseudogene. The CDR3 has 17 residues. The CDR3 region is CASSKPNSGRAYREQYF. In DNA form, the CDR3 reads TGTGCCAGCAGCAAACCTAATAGCGGGAGGGCCTATCGCGAGCAGTACTTC.

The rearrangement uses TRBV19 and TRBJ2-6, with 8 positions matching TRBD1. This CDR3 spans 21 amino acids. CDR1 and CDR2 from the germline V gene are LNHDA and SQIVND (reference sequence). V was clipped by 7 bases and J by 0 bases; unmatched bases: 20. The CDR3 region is CASIGVEIGGTGFSGANVLTF. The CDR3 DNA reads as TGTGCCAGTATAGGGGTCGAAATTGGGGGGACAGGATTCTCTGGGGCCAACGTCCTGACTTTC.

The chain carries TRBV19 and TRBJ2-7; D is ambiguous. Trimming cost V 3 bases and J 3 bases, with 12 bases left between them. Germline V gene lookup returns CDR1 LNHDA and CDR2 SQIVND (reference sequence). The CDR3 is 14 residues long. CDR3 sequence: CASSMSQVGYEQYF. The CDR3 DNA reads TGTGCCAGTAGTATGAGCCAGGTCGGCTACGAGCAGTACTTC.

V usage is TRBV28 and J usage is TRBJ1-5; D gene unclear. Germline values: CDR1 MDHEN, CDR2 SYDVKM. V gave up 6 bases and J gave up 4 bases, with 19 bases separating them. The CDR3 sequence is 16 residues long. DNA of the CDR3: TGTGCCAGCAGATTCCCTTCTCCGGGTCCGAATCAGCCCCAGCATTTT. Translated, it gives CASRFPSPGPNQPQHF.

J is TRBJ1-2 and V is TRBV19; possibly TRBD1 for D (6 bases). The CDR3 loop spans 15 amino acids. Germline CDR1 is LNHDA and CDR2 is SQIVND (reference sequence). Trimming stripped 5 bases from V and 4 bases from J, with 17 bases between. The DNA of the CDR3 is TGTGCCAGTAGTTTACGTGACAGGAACATCTATGGCTACACCTTC. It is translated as CASSLRDRNIYGYTF.

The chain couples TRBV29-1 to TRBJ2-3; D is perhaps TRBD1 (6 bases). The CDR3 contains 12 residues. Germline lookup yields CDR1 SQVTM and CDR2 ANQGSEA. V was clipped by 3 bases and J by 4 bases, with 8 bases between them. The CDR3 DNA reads TGCAGCGTTGAGCAGGGGCCAGATACGCAGTATTTT. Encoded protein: CSVEQGPDTQYF.

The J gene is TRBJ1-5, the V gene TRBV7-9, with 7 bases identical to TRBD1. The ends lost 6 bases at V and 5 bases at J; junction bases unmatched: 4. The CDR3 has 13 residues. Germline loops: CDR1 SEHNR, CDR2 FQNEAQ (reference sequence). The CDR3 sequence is CASSHTGDQPQHF. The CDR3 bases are TGTGCCAGCAGTCACACAGGGGATCAGCCCCAGCATTTT. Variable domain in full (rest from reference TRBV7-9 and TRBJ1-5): DTGVSQNPRHKITKRGQNVTFRCDPISEHNRLYWYRQTLGQGPEFLTYFQNEAQLEKSRLLSDRFSAERPKGSFSTLEIQRTEQGDSAMYLCASSHTGDQPQHFGDGTRLSIL.

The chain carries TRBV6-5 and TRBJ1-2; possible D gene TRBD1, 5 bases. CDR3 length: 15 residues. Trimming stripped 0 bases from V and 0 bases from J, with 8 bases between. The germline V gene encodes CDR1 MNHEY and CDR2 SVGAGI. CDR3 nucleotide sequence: TGTGCCAGCAGTTACTCGGGGGGAACTAACTATGGCTACACCTTC. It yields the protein CASSYSGGTNYGYTF.

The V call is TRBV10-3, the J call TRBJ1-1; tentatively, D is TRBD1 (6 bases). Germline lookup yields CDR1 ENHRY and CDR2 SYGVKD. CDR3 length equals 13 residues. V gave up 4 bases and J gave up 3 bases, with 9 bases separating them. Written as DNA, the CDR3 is TGTGCCATCAGTGGACAGGAAGACACTGAAGCTTTCTTT. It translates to CAISGQEDTEAFF.